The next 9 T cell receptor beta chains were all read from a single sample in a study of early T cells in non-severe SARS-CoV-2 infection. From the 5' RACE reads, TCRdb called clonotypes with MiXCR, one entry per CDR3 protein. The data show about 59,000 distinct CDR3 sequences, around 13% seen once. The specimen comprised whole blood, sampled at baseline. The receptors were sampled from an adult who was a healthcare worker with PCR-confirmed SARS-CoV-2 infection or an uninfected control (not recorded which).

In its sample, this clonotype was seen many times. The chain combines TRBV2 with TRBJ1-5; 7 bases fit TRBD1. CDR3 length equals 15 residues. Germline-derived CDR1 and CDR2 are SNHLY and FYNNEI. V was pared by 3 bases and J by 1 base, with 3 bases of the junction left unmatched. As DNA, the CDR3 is TGTGCCAGCAGTGAGATGGGACAGAGCAATCAGCCCCAGCATTTT. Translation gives CASSEMGQSNQPQHF. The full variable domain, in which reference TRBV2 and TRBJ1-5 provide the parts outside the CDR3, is EPEVTQTPSHQVTQMGQEVILRCVPISNHLYFYWYRQILGQKVEFLVSFYNNEISEKSEIFDDQFSVERPDGSNFTLKIRSTKLEDSAMYFCASSEMGQSNQPQHFGDGTRLSIL.

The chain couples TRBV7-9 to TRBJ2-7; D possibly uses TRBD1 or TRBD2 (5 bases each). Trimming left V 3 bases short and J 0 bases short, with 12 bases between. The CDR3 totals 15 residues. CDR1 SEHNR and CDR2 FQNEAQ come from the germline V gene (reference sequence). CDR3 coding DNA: TGTGCCAGCAGCTTGGGGGACCGGAGCTCCTACGAGCAGTACTTC. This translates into CASSLGDRSSYEQYF.

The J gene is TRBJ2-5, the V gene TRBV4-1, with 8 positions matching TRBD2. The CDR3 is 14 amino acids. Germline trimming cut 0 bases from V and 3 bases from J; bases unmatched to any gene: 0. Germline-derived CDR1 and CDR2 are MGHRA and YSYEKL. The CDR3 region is CASSQEGLEETQYF. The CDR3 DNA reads TGCGCCAGCAGCCAAGAGGGACTAGAAGAGACCCAGTACTTC.

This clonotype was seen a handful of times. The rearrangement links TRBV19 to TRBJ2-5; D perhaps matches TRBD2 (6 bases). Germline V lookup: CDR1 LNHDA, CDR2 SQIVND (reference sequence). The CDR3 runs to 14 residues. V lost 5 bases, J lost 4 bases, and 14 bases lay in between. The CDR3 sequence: CASSAGPHGETQYF. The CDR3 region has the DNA TGTGCCAGTAGTGCGGGACCCCATGGAGAGACCCAGTACTTC.

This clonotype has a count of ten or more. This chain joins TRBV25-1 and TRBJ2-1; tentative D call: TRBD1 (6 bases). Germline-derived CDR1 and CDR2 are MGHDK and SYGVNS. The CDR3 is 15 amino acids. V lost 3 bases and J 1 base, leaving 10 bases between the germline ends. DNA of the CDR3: TGTGCCAGCAGTGAGGGGGCGGTATCCTACAATGAGCAGTTCTTC. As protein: CASSEGAVSYNEQFF.

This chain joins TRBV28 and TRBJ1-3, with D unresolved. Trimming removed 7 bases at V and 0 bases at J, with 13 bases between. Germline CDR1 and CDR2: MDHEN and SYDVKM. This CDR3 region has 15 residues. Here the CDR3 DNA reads TGTGCCAGCACAATACAAACCGTCTCTGGAAACACCATATATTTT. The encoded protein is CASTIQTVSGNTIYF.

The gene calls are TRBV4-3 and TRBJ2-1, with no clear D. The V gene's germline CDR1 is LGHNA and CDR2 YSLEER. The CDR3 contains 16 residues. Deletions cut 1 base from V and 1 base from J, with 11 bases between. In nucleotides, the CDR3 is TGCGCCAGCAGCCAAGTAAGTGGCGGATCCTACAATGAGCAGTTCTTC. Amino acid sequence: CASSQVSGGSYNEQFF.

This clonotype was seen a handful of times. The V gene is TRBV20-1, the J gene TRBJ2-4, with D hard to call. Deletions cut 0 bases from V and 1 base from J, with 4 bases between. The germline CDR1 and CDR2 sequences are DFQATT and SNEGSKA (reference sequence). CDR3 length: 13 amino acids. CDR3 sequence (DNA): TGCAGTGCTAGAGAGAGTGCCAAAAACATTCAGTACTTC. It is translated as CSARESAKNIQYF.

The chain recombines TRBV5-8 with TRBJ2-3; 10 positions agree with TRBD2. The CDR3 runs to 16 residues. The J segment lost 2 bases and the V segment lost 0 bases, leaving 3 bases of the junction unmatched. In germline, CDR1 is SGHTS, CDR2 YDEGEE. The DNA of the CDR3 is TGTGCCAGCAGCTTGGGACTAGCGGGCCACACAGATACGCAGTATTTT. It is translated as CASSLGLAGHTDTQYF.